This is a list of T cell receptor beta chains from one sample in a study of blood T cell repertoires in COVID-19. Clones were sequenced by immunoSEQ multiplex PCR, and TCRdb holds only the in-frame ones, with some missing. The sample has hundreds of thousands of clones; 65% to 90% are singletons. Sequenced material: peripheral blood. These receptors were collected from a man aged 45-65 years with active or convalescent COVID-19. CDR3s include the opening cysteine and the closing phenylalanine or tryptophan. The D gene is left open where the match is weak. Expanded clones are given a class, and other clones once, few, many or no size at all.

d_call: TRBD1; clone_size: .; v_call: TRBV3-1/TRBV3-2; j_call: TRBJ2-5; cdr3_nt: TGTGCCAGCAGCCAAAAGGACAGGGGGGCGAGAGAGACCCAGTACTTC; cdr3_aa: CASSQKDRGARETQYF
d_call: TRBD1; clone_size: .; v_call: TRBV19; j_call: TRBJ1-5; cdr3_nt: TGTGCCAGTACCCAGACAGGGAGCAATCAGCCCCAGCATTTT; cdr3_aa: CASTQTGSNQPQHF
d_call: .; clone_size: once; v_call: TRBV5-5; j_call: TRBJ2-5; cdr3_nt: TGTGCCAGCAGCTTGTTTTCGGGGTTCCAAGCGACCCAGTACTTC; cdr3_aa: CASSLFSGFQATQYF
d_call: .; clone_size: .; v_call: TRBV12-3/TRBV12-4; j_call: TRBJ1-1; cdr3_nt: TGTGCCAGCACATTTCCGGGGTTCACTGAAGCTTTCTTT; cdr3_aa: CASTFPGFTEAFF
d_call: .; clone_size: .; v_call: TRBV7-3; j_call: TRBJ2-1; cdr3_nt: TGTGCCAGCAGCTTTCAAGGGGTTAGCTACAATGAGCAGTTCTTC; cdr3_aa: CASSFQGVSYNEQFF
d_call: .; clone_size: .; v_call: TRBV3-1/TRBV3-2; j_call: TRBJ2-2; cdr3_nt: TGTGCCAGCAGCCAATTTGGGACACGAACCGGGGAGCTGTTTTTT; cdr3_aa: CASSQFGTRTGELFF
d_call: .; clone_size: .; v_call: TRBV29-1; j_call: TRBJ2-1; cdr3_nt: TGCAGCGTTGAGGCTGGCGCAGGGCTTAGGTACAATGAGCAGTTCTTC; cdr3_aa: CSVEAGAGLRYNEQFF
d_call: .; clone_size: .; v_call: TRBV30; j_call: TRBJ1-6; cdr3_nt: TGTGCCTGGACTTCCCAGAACGGGGGTAATTCACCCCTCCACTTT; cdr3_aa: CAWTSQNGGNSPLHF
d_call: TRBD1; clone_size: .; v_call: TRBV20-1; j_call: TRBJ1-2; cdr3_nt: TGCAGTGCTAGCGGACAGGGCCTGATAGCCTTC; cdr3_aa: CSASGQGLIAF
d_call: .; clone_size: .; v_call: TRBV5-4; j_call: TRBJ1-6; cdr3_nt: TGTGCCAGCAGCTTTGCTGGAGGGGCTAATTCACCCCTCCACTTT; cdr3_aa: CASSFAGGANSPLHF
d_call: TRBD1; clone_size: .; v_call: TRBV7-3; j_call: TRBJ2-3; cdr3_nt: TGTGCCAGCAGCTTGTGGGCGACAGGGGGAGGGGGCACAGATACGCAGTATTTT; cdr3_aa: CASSLWATGGGGTDTQYF
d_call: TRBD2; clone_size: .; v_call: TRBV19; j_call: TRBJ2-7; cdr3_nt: TGTGCCAGTAGTGCAAGACTAGCGGGAGCCTACGAGCAGTACTTC; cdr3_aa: CASSARLAGAYEQYF
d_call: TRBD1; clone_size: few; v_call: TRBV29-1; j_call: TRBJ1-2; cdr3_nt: TGCAGCGTTCCCATATGGGAAGGACAGGCGGTATATGGCTACACCTTC; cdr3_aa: CSVPIWEGQAVYGYTF
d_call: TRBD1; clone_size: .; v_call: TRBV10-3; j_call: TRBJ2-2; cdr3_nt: TGTGCCTCTACAGGGGATAGGGTCGGCGGGGAGCTGTTTTTT; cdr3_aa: CASTGDRVGGELFF
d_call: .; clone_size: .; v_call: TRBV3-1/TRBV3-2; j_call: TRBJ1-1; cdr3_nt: TGTGCCAGCAGCCAAGATGTTGTCAGGGGGAACACTGAAGCTTTCTTT; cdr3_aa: CASSQDVVRGNTEAFF
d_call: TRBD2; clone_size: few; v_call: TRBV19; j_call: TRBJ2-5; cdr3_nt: TGTGCCAGTAGTATCGGCCTAGCGGGGTTGACCCAAGAGACCCAGTACTTC; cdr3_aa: CASSIGLAGLTQETQYF
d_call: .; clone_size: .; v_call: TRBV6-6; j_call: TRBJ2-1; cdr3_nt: TGTGCCAGCAGTTACTCGAGCGGACTAATCGATGAGCAGTTCTTC; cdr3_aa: CASSYSSGLIDEQFF
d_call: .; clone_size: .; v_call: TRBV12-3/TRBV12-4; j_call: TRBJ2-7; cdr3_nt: TGTGCCAGCACCACGCCCGGGGGCTACGAGCAGTACTTC; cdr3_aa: CASTTPGGYEQYF
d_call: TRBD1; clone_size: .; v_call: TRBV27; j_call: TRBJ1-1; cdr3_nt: TGTGCCAGCAGCCTAGAGGGACAGTCCATGAACACTGAAGCTTTCTTT; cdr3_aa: CASSLEGQSMNTEAFF
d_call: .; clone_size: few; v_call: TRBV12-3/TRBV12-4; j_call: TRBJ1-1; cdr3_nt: TGTGCCAGCAGAGCCACAGGGTACACTGAAGCTTTCTTT; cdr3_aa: CASRATGYTEAFF
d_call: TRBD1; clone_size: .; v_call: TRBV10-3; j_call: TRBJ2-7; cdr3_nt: TGTGCCAGTCAGGGGGTCTCCGACTACGAGCAGTACTTC; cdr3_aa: CASQGVSDYEQYF
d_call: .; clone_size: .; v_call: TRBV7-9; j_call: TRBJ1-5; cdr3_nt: TGTGCCAGCACGGTCGGCAATCAGCCCCAGCATTTT; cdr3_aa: CASTVGNQPQHF
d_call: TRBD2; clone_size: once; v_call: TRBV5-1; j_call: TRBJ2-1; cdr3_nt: TGCGCCAGCAGCTCGGCGATGGACAGAGCGGGAGGGCTGTACAATGAGCAGTTCTTC; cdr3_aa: CASSSAMDRAGGLYNEQFF
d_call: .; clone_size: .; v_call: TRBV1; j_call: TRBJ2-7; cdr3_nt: TGCACCAGCAGCCAACCTTCCGCTAGCGACCCCAGCTCCTACGAGCAGTACTTC; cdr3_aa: CTSSQPSASDPSSYEQYF
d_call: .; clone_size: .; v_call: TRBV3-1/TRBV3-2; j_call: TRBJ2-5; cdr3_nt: TGTGCCAGCAGCCAAAGGGGCCAAGAGACCCAGTACTTC; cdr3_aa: CASSQRGQETQYF
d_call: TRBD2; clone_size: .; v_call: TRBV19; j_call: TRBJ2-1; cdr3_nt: TGTGCCAGTAGTCCGCGGACTAGCGGGAAATACAATGAGCAGTTCTTC; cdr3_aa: CASSPRTSGKYNEQFF
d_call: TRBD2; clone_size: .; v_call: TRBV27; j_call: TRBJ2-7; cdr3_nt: TGTGCCAGCAGTTTATCGGCTCGTAGCGGGAGGCCCCCCTACGAGCAGTACTTC; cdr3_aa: CASSLSARSGRPPYEQYF
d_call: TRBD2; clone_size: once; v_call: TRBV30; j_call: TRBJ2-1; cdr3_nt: TGTGCCTGGGGTAGCGGGATAGGCAATGAGCAGTTCTTC; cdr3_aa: CAWGSGIGNEQFF
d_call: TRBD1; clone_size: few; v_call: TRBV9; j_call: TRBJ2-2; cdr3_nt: TGTGCCAGCAGCGTAGAGGCCTTGGGGACAGGGGCCGGGGAGCTGTTTTTT; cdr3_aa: CASSVEALGTGAGELFF
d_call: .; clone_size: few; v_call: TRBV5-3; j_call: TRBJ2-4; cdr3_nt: TGTGCCAGAAGCTACAGCGGACAGAGAAACATTCAGTACTTC; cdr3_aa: CARSYSGQRNIQYF
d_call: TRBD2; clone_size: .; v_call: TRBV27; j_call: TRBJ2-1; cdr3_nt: TGTGCCAGCAGTTTATCGGGAGGGGTCCATGAGCAGTTCTTC; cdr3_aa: CASSLSGGVHEQFF
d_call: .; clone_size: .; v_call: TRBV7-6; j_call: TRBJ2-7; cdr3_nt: TGTGCCAGCAGCTCAGGAGGGGACTACGAGCAGTACTTC; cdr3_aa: CASSSGGDYEQYF
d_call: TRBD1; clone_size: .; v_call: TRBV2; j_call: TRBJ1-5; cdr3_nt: TGTGCCAGCGGTAAGGACAGGGCGAATCAGCCCCAGCATTTT; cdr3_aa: CASGKDRANQPQHF
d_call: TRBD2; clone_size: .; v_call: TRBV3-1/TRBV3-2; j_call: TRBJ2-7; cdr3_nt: TGTGCCAGCAGCCAAGGTCTAGCTAGCGGGACTCACCATCCCCCTAGTAGCTACGAGCAGTACTTC; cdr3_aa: CASSQGLASGTHHPPSSYEQYF
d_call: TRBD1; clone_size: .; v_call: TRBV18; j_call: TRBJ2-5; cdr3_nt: TGTGCCAGCTCAATTCAGGGGGAGGAGACCCAGTACTTC; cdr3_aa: CASSIQGEETQYF
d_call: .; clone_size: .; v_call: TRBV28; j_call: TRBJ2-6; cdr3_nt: TGTGCCAGCAGCACGGGGACTGGGGCCAACGTCCTGACTTTC; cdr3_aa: CASSTGTGANVLTF
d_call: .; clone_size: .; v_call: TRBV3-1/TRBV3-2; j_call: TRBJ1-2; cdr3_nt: TGTGCCAGCAGTCACAGGGCCGGGGACTATGGCTACACCTTC; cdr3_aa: CASSHRAGDYGYTF
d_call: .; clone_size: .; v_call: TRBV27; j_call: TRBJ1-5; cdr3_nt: TGTGCCAGCAGTGTTCTAGGGGGGGGTCAGCCCCAGCATTTT; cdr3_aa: CASSVLGGGQPQHF
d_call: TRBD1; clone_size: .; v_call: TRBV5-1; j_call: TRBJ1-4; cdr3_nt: TGCGCCAGCAGCACCGCAGATACCTCGGACAGGTCAGGAGAAAAACTGTTTTTT; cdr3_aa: CASSTADTSDRSGEKLFF
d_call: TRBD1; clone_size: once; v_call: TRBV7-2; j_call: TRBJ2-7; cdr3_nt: TGTGCCAGCAGCCTACAGGGGGCTAAAAACGAGCAGTACTTC; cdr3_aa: CASSLQGAKNEQYF
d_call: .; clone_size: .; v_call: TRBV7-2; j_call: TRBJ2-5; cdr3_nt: TGTGCCAGCAGCAATGACACCCCCGGGACCCAGTACTTC; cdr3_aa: CASSNDTPGTQYF
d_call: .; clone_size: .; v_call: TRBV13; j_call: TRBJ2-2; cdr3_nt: TGTGCCAGCAGCTTAGGGAGGGCCGGGGAGCTGTTTTTT; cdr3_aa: CASSLGRAGELFF
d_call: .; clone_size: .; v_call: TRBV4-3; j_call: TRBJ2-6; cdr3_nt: TGCGCCAGCAGCCAAGACTTTACTGGGGCCAACGTCCTGACTTTC; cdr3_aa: CASSQDFTGANVLTF
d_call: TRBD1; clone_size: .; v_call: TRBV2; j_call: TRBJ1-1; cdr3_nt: TGTGCCAGTCCACCGGGACAGGGTAGAATGAACACTGAAGCTTTCTTT; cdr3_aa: CASPPGQGRMNTEAFF
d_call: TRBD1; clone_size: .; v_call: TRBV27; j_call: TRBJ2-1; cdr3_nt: TGTGCCAGCAGTTTCCACGGGACAGGGGCGAACAGGGAGCAGTTCTTC; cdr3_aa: CASSFHGTGANREQFF